These 32 T cell receptor beta chains came from one sample sequenced in a study of shared clonotypes between healthy human individuals. Produced via immunoSEQ multiplex PCR; TCRdb's table is partial and in-frame only. The sample records about 2.3 million clones, approximately 90% being singletons. Sequenced material: naive CD4+ T cells from PBMCs. Subset meaning: CD45RA+ positively selected. The receptors derive from a young man in good health. Some clones in this sample may be carry-over from other donors' samples.

The V call is TRBV27, the J call TRBJ2-7; tentatively, D is TRBD1 or TRBD2 (5 bases each). Trimming removed 5 bases at V and 7 bases at J, with 21 bases between. Germline lookup yields CDR1 MNHEY and CDR2 SMNVEV (reference sequence). The CDR3 totals 15 residues. The CDR3 sequence: CASSPIDPGTREQYF. The CDR3 nucleotides read TGTGCCAGCAGTCCCATCGATCCCGGGACGAGGGAGCAGTACTTC.

The rearrangement uses TRBV27 and TRBJ1-2; 11 bases line up with TRBD1. Germline V gene data show CDR1 as MNHEY and CDR2 as SMNVEV (reference sequence). J gave up 7 bases and V 3 bases, and 10 bases lay outside the gene matches. This CDR3 is 16 amino acids long. CDR3 protein: CASSFWDRGLVVGYTF. CDR3 in DNA: TGTGCCAGCAGTTTTTGGGACAGGGGGTTAGTGGTTGGCTACACCTTC.

This clone has only a few counts. The chain has TRBV5-1 and TRBJ1-1, with D uncertain. V was clipped by 1 base and J by 11 bases, with 9 bases between them. The CDR3 spans 11 residues. Germline-derived CDR1 and CDR2 are SGHRS and YFSETQ. This CDR3 is CASSLLGRAFF. In DNA, the CDR3 is TGCGCCAGCAGCTTGTTGGGGAGGGCTTTCTTT.

V is TRBV27 and J is TRBJ1-5, with D perhaps matching TRBD1 (6 bases). V dropped 4 bases and J dropped 11 bases, with 15 bases sitting between them. Germline assignment: CDR1 MNHEY and CDR2 SMNVEV (reference sequence). The CDR3 totals 13 residues. The CDR3 here is CASSYRDRGSQHF. The CDR3, as DNA: TGTGCCAGCAGTTACAGGGACCGTGGGTCCCAGCATTTT.

The CDR3 nucleotides read TGTGCCAGCAGTGAAGTAGGGCCGCAAGAGACCCAGTACTTC. It yields the protein CASSEVGPQETQYF. The V call is TRBV6-1, the J call TRBJ2-5, with D uncertain. This CDR3 comprises 14 residues. V was shortened by 1 base and J by 2 bases, with 8 bases between the two germline ends. Per germline, CDR1 MNHNS and CDR2 SASEGT.

The chain couples TRBV28 to TRBJ1-2, with TRBD1 as a possible D gene (5 bases). V shed 10 bases and J shed 1 base, with 13 bases lying between them. Per the germline V gene, CDR1 is MDHEN and CDR2 is SYDVKM. The CDR3 runs 13 residues. CDR3 DNA sequence: TGTGCCACCGACAGACAGAGTAACTATGGCTACACCTTC. The encoded protein is CATDRQSNYGYTF.

This clone showed up just once. J is TRBJ2-5 and V is TRBV29-1; 9 nucleotides align to TRBD1. Germline CDR1 reads SQVTM; CDR2 reads ANQGSEA. V lost 6 bases, J lost 3 bases, and 5 bases stayed unmatched. This CDR3 is built from 13 residues. The DNA for the CDR3 is TGCAGCGTGGGACAGGGAGGCGAAGAGACCCAGTACTTC. Its protein product is CSVGQGGEETQYF.

The chain carries TRBV5-1 and TRBJ1-2, with 9 bases matching TRBD1. The J segment lost 4 bases and the V segment lost 4 bases, leaving 8 bases of the junction unmatched. There are 15 residues in the CDR3. The germline CDR1 and CDR2 sequences are SGHRS and YFSETQ. The CDR3 sequence: CASSETGGAGYGYTF. CDR3 DNA: TGCGCCAGCAGCGAAACAGGGGGCGCTGGCTATGGCTACACCTTC.

The chain has TRBV18 and TRBJ2-7, with D hard to call. V lost 3 bases, J lost 2 bases, and 8 bases lay in between. Per germline, CDR1 KGHSH and CDR2 LQKENI. The CDR3 loop spans 13 amino acids. DNA of the CDR3: TGTGCCAGCTCACCTACTCCAGCCTACGAGCAGTACTTC. Protein sequence: CASSPTPAYEQYF.

V gene TRBV28 combines with J gene TRBJ2-1; 8 positions match TRBD2. From germline, CDR1 is MDHEN and CDR2 SYDVKM. V trimming: 7 bases; J trimming: 4 bases; junction bases outside the gene matches: 9. CDR3 size: 15 residues. CDR3 region: CASITSGTGYNEQFF. As DNA, the CDR3 is TGTGCCAGCATTACTAGCGGTACGGGGTACAATGAGCAGTTCTTC.

The chain employs TRBV11-2 and TRBJ1-2, with 7 bases lining up with TRBD1. Per the germline V gene, CDR1 is SGHAT and CDR2 is FQNNGV. CDR3 size: 14 residues. Trimming at V came to 0 bases and at J to 4 bases, leaving 2 bases not matched to a gene. Written as DNA, the CDR3 is TGTGCCAGCAGCTTAGACTGGGACAGCTATGGCTACACCTTC. It encodes CASSLDWDSYGYTF. The whole variable domain, filled in from reference TRBV11-2 and TRBJ1-2, reads EAGVAQSPRYKIIEKRQSVAFWCNPISGHATLYWYQQILGQGPKLLIQFQNNGVVDDSQLPKDRFSAERLKGVDSTLKIQPAKLEDSAVYLCASSLDWDSYGYTFGSGTRLTVV.

V is TRBV5-6 and J is TRBJ2-6; TRBD2 agrees at 7 bases. Looked up from germline, CDR1 is SGHDT and CDR2 is YYEEEE. V shed 3 bases, J shed 14 bases, and the junction held 5 bases outside the gene matches. The CDR3 sequence is 12 residues long. CDR3 DNA: TGTGCCAGCAGCTCGGGGAGGGGTTTCCTGACTTTC. Encoded protein: CASSSGRGFLTF.

V is TRBV6-6 and J is TRBJ2-2; TRBD2 might be the D (5 bases). Germline CDR1 is MNHNY and CDR2 is SVGAGI (reference sequence). The CDR3 extends over 13 amino acids. V lost 5 bases and J 7 bases, leaving 11 bases between the germline ends. CDR3 in DNA: TGTGCCAGCAGTACCTTAACTAGCGGGGAGCTGTTTTTT. This encodes CASSTLTSGELFF.

The chain uses TRBV4-3 and TRBJ2-7, with TRBD1 matching over 7 bases. CDR3 length equals 18 residues. V shed 3 bases, J shed 1 base, and the junction held 15 bases outside the gene matches. The germline gives CDR1 LGHNA, CDR2 YSLEER. This CDR3 reads CASSQNSYRGTISYEQYF. In DNA form, the CDR3 reads TGCGCCAGCAGCCAGAATTCTTACAGGGGCACAATTTCCTACGAGCAGTACTTC.

The CDR3 reads CASSALGATFNEQFF. DNA for the CDR3: TGTGCCAGCAGCGCCCTAGGGGCTACCTTTAATGAGCAGTTCTTC. V gene TRBV6-1 combines with J gene TRBJ2-1; possibly TRBD1 for D (5 bases). The ends were cut back, 6 bases at V and 7 bases at J, with 19 bases in the middle. CDR1 is MNHNS, CDR2 SASEGT, per germline. There are 15 residues in the CDR3.

On this clone itself: Other nucleotide sequences in the sample specify the same CDR3. The CDR3 bases are TGTGCCAGCTCACCGGGACAGGGGAACGAGCAGTACTTC. It is translated as CASSPGQGNEQYF. This chain links TRBV18 with TRBJ2-7; 10 nucleotides line up with TRBD1. Germline trimming cut 3 bases from V and 5 bases from J; bases unmatched to any gene: 1. The germline V gene has CDR1 KGHSH and CDR2 LQKENI. The CDR3 has 13 amino acids.

This chain uses TRBV6-5 with TRBJ2-5; tentative D call: TRBD1 (7 bases). The CDR3 spans 15 residues. Germline V gene lookup returns CDR1 MNHEY and CDR2 SVGAGI. Trimming took off 2 bases at V and 4 bases at J, with 14 bases between the two ends. CDR3: CASSYVRGRRETQYF. In DNA form, the CDR3 reads TGTGCCAGCAGTTACGTCAGGGGGAGGCGAGAGACCCAGTACTTC.

The V and J genes are TRBV18 and TRBJ2-7; 8 positions agree with TRBD2. Losses at the gene ends were 6 bases for V and 3 bases for J; bases not matched to a gene: 7. CDR1 and CDR2 (germline): KGHSH, LQKENI. This CDR3 comprises 14 residues. The CDR3 reads CASSKAGALYEQYF. In DNA, the CDR3 is TGTGCCAGCTCGAAAGCGGGAGCGCTCTACGAGCAGTACTTC.

In nucleotides, the CDR3 is TGTGCCACCAGCAGAGATCCAGGGAGGTACACTGAAGCTTTCTTT. Its protein is CATSRDPGRYTEAFF. The rearrangement links TRBV15 to TRBJ1-1; a possible D gene is TRBD1 (5 bases). Trimming shortened V by 0 bases and J by 3 bases, and 11 bases separated the two germline ends. This CDR3 comprises 15 residues. Germline values: CDR1 LNHNV, CDR2 YYDKDF (reference sequence).

The chain employs TRBV28 and TRBJ1-4; D gene unclear. CDR3 size: 16 residues. V lost 6 bases and J 13 bases, leaving 27 bases between the germline ends. Germline assignment: CDR1 MDHEN and CDR2 SYDVKM. The CDR3 DNA reads TGTGCCAGCAGCCTTGTCGGGAACATTCTTAGTCGGGGACTGTTTTTT. This codes for CASSLVGNILSRGLFF.

This sequence joins TRBV5-1 and TRBJ2-5, with 7 bases lining up with TRBD2. This CDR3 spans 13 amino acids. The J segment lost 4 bases and the V segment lost 7 bases, leaving 7 bases of the junction unmatched. Per the germline V gene, CDR1 is SGHRS and CDR2 is YFSETQ. The CDR3 DNA is TGCGCCAGCTCCGCGGGAGCGGGAGAGACCCAGTACTTC. Amino acids: CASSAGAGETQYF.

The V gene is TRBV5-4, the J gene TRBJ2-3; D gene uncertain. Germline V gene sequence: CDR1 SGHNT, CDR2 YYREEE (reference sequence). CDR3 size: 12 residues. V lost 4 bases and J 3 bases, leaving 6 bases between the germline ends. CDR3 nucleotides: TGTGCCAGCAGCGGGCAAACAGATACGCAGTATTTT. Its translation is CASSGQTDTQYF.

This chain uses TRBV6-1 with TRBJ1-5; TRBD1 matches 8 bases. The CDR3 extends over 16 amino acids. Unmatched junction bases numbered 4, after V lost 1 base and J lost 2 bases. From germline, CDR1 is MNHNS and CDR2 SASEGT. DNA of the CDR3: TGTGCCAGCAGTGAAGGCAGGGGGCTGGGCAATCAGCCCCAGCATTTT. Translating it yields CASSEGRGLGNQPQHF.

In DNA form, the CDR3 reads TGCGCCAGCAGCTTGGAATTCTCCGCCTACGAGCAGTACTTC. Its protein is CASSLEFSAYEQYF. The chain employs TRBV5-1 and TRBJ2-7; D is uncertain. V lost 0 bases and J 2 bases, leaving 9 bases between the germline ends. The CDR3 sequence is 14 residues long. The germline V gene encodes CDR1 SGHRS and CDR2 YFSETQ. Supplemented by reference TRBV5-1 and TRBJ2-7, the full variable domain reads KAGVTQTPRYLIKTRGQQVTLSCSPISGHRSVSWYQQTPGQGLQFLFEYFSETQRNKGNFPGRFSGRQFSNSRSEMNVSTLELGDSALYLCASSLEFSAYEQYFGPGTRLTVT.

V usage is TRBV6-7 and J usage is TRBJ2-1; D is unclear. TRBV6-7 is given ORF status, its function remaining uncertain. The CDR3 length is 15 residues. Trimming stripped 2 bases from V and 5 bases from J, with 13 bases between. In nucleotides, the CDR3 is TGTGCCAGCAGTTACCCGGTCACAAGTCACAATGAGCAGTTCTTC. Its protein is CASSYPVTSHNEQFF.

The rearrangement uses TRBV18 and TRBJ2-1, with 10 bases fitting TRBD2. Germline assignment: CDR1 KGHSH and CDR2 LQKENI. This CDR3 comprises 15 residues. V gave up 3 bases and J gave up 6 bases; unmatched junction bases: 5. The CDR3 sequence is CASSPKREGFNEQFF. Written as DNA, the CDR3 is TGTGCCAGCTCACCTAAGCGGGAGGGGTTCAATGAGCAGTTCTTC. The full variable domain, its missing parts supplied by reference TRBV18 and TRBJ2-1, is NAGVMQNPRHLVRRRGQEARLRCSPMKGHSHVYWYRQLPEEGLKFMVYLQKENIIDESGMPKERFSAEFPKEGPSILRIQQVVRGDSAAYFCASSPKREGFNEQFFGPGTRLTVL.

As for this clone: This sample includes further DNA sequences coding for the same CDR3. This chain uses TRBV5-1 with TRBJ2-7, with a possible D match to TRBD1 (5 bases). The CDR3 is made up of 13 amino acids. V gave up 2 bases and J gave up 2 bases, with 8 bases separating them. Germline CDR1 is SGHRS and CDR2 is YFSETQ. The CDR3 sequence is CASSFQGPYEQYF. The DNA of the CDR3 is TGCGCCAGCAGCTTTCAGGGTCCCTACGAGCAGTACTTC.

The rearrangement joins TRBV5-8 to TRBJ2-7; TRBD2 aligns across 13 bases. CDR3 length equals 12 residues. V gave up 4 bases and J gave up 12 bases; unmatched junction bases: 4. CDR1 is SGHTS and CDR2 is YDEGEE in the germline V gene. CDR3 protein: CASSRTSGSRYF. The CDR3 bases are TGTGCCAGCAGCAGGACTAGCGGGAGTAGGTACTTC.

V usage is TRBV7-3 and J usage is TRBJ1-3; D is unresolved. The CDR3 sequence is 16 residues long. V gave up 5 bases and J gave up 1 base, with 15 bases separating them. From germline, CDR1 is SGHTA and CDR2 FQGTGA. DNA of the CDR3: TGTGCCAGCAGCCCCCTGGGAGGCTTATCTGGAAACACCATATATTTT. Its protein is CASSPLGGLSGNTIYF.

The J gene is TRBJ2-3, the V gene TRBV28, with D hard to call. CDR3 length: 16 residues. The germline V and J ends were trimmed by 6 bases and 6 bases, with 22 bases remaining between them. Germline CDR1 is MDHEN and CDR2 is SYDVKM. DNA for the CDR3: TGTGCCAGCAGCCCACCGGGTCCTCCACAGAGGGATACGCAGTATTTT. It is translated as CASSPPGPPQRDTQYF.

The rearrangement uses TRBV30 and TRBJ1-4; 9 positions agree with TRBD1. With 0 bases clipped from V and 6 bases from J, the junction kept 5 bases outside the gene matches. Germline CDR1 and CDR2: GTSNPN and SVGIG (reference sequence). The CDR3 contains 15 residues. The CDR3 DNA follows: TGTGCCTGGAGTGTAGGAACAGGGGGCCATGAAAAACTGTTTTTT. It codes for CAWSVGTGGHEKLFF.

This rearrangement joins TRBV18 to TRBJ1-5, with D possibly being TRBD1 (5 bases). The CDR3 runs to 16 residues. Trimming stripped 5 bases from V and 0 bases from J, with 14 bases between. Germline lookup yields CDR1 KGHSH and CDR2 LQKENI. This chain's CDR3 is CASSSGRSNSNQPQHF. CDR3 DNA: TGTGCCAGCTCATCGGGACGGTCGAATAGCAATCAGCCCCAGCATTTT.